The 22 T cell receptor beta chains below come from one sample, sequenced in a study of blood T cell repertoires in COVID-19. Only in-frame clones appear in the TCRdb table, and some are missing; sequencing was by immunoSEQ multiplex PCR. The sample lists some 20,000 clones, more than 75% occurring once. Input material: peripheral blood. The receptor source for this set is a man aged 45-65 years with active COVID-19.

The V and J genes are TRBV19 and TRBJ2-2; the D gene is possibly TRBD1 (6 bases). Germline V CDR1 and CDR2: LNHDA, SQIVND (reference sequence). This CDR3 is 14 amino acids long. The V end lost 8 bases, the J end lost 3 bases, and 13 bases lay between the germline ends. CDR3 in amino acids: CASAQGEYTGELFF. The CDR3 region has the DNA TGTGCCAGTGCACAGGGAGAGTACACCGGGGAGCTGTTTTTT.

This clone was recorded a few times. The J gene is TRBJ2-3, the V gene TRBV3-1 (or the pseudogene TRBV3-2); a possible D gene is TRBD2 (6 bases). Germline V CDR1 and CDR2: LGHDT, YNNKEL (reference sequence). V shed 5 bases and J shed 0 bases, with 9 bases lying between them. The CDR3 length is 14 residues. The CDR3 bases are TGTGCCAGCAGCTATAGCGGAAGCACAGATACGCAGTATTTT. It is translated as CASSYSGSTDTQYF.

The chain joins TRBV7-2 to TRBJ1-1; D gene uncertain. Germline V lookup: CDR1 SGHTA, CDR2 FQGNSA. The V end lost 2 bases, the J end lost 3 bases, and 10 bases lay between the germline ends. CDR3 size: 14 residues. In DNA, the CDR3 is TGTGCCAGCAGCTTAAATACGGGTTACACTGAAGCTTTCTTT. Encoded protein: CASSLNTGYTEAFF.

The sample holds one count of this clone. The V and J genes are TRBV27 and TRBJ1-1; tentative D call: TRBD1 (6 bases). Germline values: CDR1 MNHEY, CDR2 SMNVEV (reference sequence). The V and J ends lost 7 bases and 0 bases respectively, with 15 bases between them. The length of the CDR3 is 15 residues. The CDR3 loop is CASKYLGQMNTEAFF. The CDR3 DNA reads as TGTGCCAGCAAATACCTGGGACAAATGAACACTGAAGCTTTCTTT.

The chain uses TRBV30 and TRBJ2-5, with D unclear. Germline CDR1 reads GTSNPN; CDR2 reads SVGIG (reference sequence). This CDR3 has 13 amino acids. V lost 7 bases, J lost 1 base, and 13 bases lay in between. CDR3 amino acids: CASDHGAQETQYF. In DNA form, the CDR3 reads TGTGCCTCAGACCACGGAGCCCAAGAGACCCAGTACTTC.

This rearrangement joins TRBV5-5 to TRBJ1-2; 7 nucleotides match TRBD1. Germline V gene sequence: CDR1 SGHKS, CDR2 YYEKEE (reference sequence). The CDR3 extends over 16 amino acids. V trimming: 2 bases; J trimming: 6 bases; junction bases outside the gene matches: 13. The CDR3 region has the DNA TGTGCCAGCAGCTTAGTCTCAGGGGGTCCAGGAGATGGCTACACCTTC. Translated, it gives CASSLVSGGPGDGYTF. The variable domain in full, with the rest retrieved from reference TRBV5-5 and TRBJ1-2, is DAGVTQSPTHLIKTRGQQVTLRCSPISGHKSVSWYQQVLGQGPQFIFQYYEKEERGRGNFPDRFSARQFPNYSSELNVNALLLGDSALYLCASSLVSGGPGDGYTFGSGTRLTVV.

This chain uses TRBV6-5 with TRBJ2-7; D is possibly TRBD2 (5 bases). The CDR3 contains 13 residues. From germline, CDR1 is MNHEY and CDR2 SVGAGI. V was shortened by 8 bases and J by 4 bases, with 15 bases between the two germline ends. The CDR3 DNA reads as TGTGCCAGCGGACTTCTCATCGCTTACGAGCAGTACTTC. This translates into CASGLLIAYEQYF.

J is TRBJ1-3 and V is TRBV10-3; D unresolved. Trimming took off 7 bases at V and 2 bases at J, with 9 bases between the two ends. Germline V gene data show CDR1 as ENHRY and CDR2 as SYGVKD. This CDR3 has 13 residues. CDR3 coding DNA: TGTGCCATCACCGGTTATCCTGGAAACACCATATATTTT. It encodes CAITGYPGNTIYF.

The V gene is TRBV5-1, the J gene TRBJ2-7; D not certain. This CDR3 region has 14 residues. Germline CDR1 and CDR2: SGHRS and YFSETQ. V was clipped by 0 bases and J by 3 bases, with 10 bases between them. As DNA, the CDR3 is TGCGCCAGCAGCTTGGCAGGCGATGACTACGAGCAGTACTTC. This codes for CASSLAGDDYEQYF.

V is TRBV5-1 and J is TRBJ1-2, with D perhaps TRBD1 (6 bases). Trimming removed 5 bases from V and 4 bases from J, with 15 bases in between. The germline V gene encodes CDR1 SGHRS and CDR2 YFSETQ. This CDR3 comprises 14 residues. The CDR3 is CASSDADRFYGYTF. CDR3 DNA: TGCGCCAGCAGTGACGCCGACAGGTTCTATGGCTACACCTTC.

Only one count was recorded for this clone. This chain joins TRBV6-6 and TRBJ1-2; 7 bases fit TRBD1. Germline CDR1 reads MNHNY; CDR2 reads SVGAGI (reference sequence). The CDR3 runs to 15 residues. J gave up 5 bases and V 6 bases, and 12 bases lay outside the gene matches. Here the CDR3 reads CASSPGTAKGYGYTF. CDR3 nucleotides: TGTGCCAGCAGCCCTGGGACAGCCAAGGGATATGGCTACACCTTC.

The chain joins TRBV10-2 to TRBJ2-1, with 7 bases lining up with TRBD1. The length of the CDR3 is 15 residues. V gave up 4 bases and J gave up 1 base; unmatched junction bases: 4. Germline V gene lookup returns CDR1 WSHSY and CDR2 SAAADI. The CDR3 loop is CASSVTGDSYNEQFF. The CDR3, as DNA: TGCGCCAGCAGTGTTACAGGGGATTCCTACAATGAGCAGTTCTTC.

The chain carries TRBV4-1 and TRBJ2-3, with a weak D call TRBD2 (7 bases). This CDR3 comprises 16 residues. Trimming stripped 3 bases from V and 5 bases from J, with 18 bases between. Germline lookup yields CDR1 MGHRA and CDR2 YSYEKL. The CDR3 loop is CASSQFAGARLDTQYF. CDR3 in DNA: TGCGCCAGCAGCCAGTTCGCGGGGGCTCGATTAGATACGCAGTATTTT.

This chain connects TRBV19 to TRBJ2-2; possible D gene TRBD2, 6 bases. There are 17 residues in the CDR3. Germline loops: CDR1 LNHDA, CDR2 SQIVND (reference sequence). V lost 0 bases and J 7 bases, leaving 18 bases between the germline ends. The CDR3 bases are TGTGCCAGTAGTATAGAAGAAGGGTCACTAGCTGTCGGGGAGCTGTTTTTT. This encodes CASSIEEGSLAVGELFF.

This chain links TRBV4-2 with TRBJ2-7; perhaps TRBD1 as D (6 bases). This CDR3 region has 15 residues. Between the trimmed V and J ends, which lost 0 bases and 3 bases, there was a span of 12 bases. Germline V CDR1 and CDR2: LGHNA, YNFKEQ. CDR3 region: CASSQDPSRGYEQYF. Written as DNA, the CDR3 is TGTGCCAGCAGCCAAGATCCATCCAGGGGCTACGAGCAGTACTTC.

The chain employs TRBV6-5 and TRBJ1-1; D is uncertain. With 2 bases removed from V and 4 bases from J, the gap between germline ends came to 11 bases. Germline V lookup: CDR1 MNHEY, CDR2 SVGAGI. The CDR3 sequence is 14 residues long. CDR3 nucleotide sequence: TGTGCCAGCAGTTACGACGGGGTGGGCACTGAAGCTTTCTTT. Protein sequence: CASSYDGVGTEAFF.

The rearrangement links TRBV5-1 to TRBJ2-3; weak D call: TRBD1 (6 bases). The CDR3 spans 18 residues. Trimming took 0 bases from V and 5 from J, leaving 22 bases between them. Germline V gives CDR1 SGHRS, CDR2 YFSETQ. As DNA, the CDR3 is TGCGCCAGCAGCTTGGTGAGGGCTAGCTCCAGGGGCGGAGATACGCAGTATTTT. It is translated as CASSLVRASSRGGDTQYF.

The V call is TRBV5-1, the J call TRBJ2-5; the D gene is possibly TRBD2 (7 bases). Between the trimmed V and J ends, which lost 2 bases and 2 bases, there was a span of 13 bases. The CDR3 sequence is 15 residues long. Looked up from germline, CDR1 is SGHRS and CDR2 is YFSETQ. The CDR3 here is CASSFGGPTQETQYF. The CDR3 DNA reads as TGCGCCAGCAGCTTCGGGGGGCCAACTCAAGAGACCCAGTACTTC. Filled out from reference TRBV5-1 and TRBJ2-5, the complete variable domain reads KAGVTQTPRYLIKTRGQQVTLSCSPISGHRSVSWYQQTPGQGLQFLFEYFSETQRNKGNFPGRFSGRQFSNSRSEMNVSTLELGDSALYLCASSFGGPTQETQYFGPGTRLLVL.

V gene TRBV4-1 combines with J gene TRBJ1-3; perhaps TRBD1 as D (5 bases). V was clipped by 0 bases and J by 3 bases, with 9 bases between them. This CDR3 has 15 amino acids. CDR1 MGHRA and CDR2 YSYEKL come from the germline V gene. CDR3 protein: CASSQEWTLGNTIYF. For the CDR3, the DNA is TGCGCCAGCAGCCAAGAATGGACACTTGGAAACACCATATATTTT.

J is TRBJ2-3 and V is TRBV5-5, with D perhaps matching TRBD1 (6 bases). Trimming took off 6 bases at V and 4 bases at J, with 18 bases between the two ends. The V gene's germline CDR1 is SGHKS and CDR2 YYEKEE (reference sequence). The CDR3 loop spans 15 amino acids. CDR3 loop: CASTQIGGRSDTQYF. Here the CDR3 DNA reads TGTGCCAGCACCCAAATAGGGGGTCGCTCAGATACGCAGTATTTT.

This clone is a singleton in its sample. The genes are TRBV7-6 and TRBJ2-7, with a weak D call TRBD2 (6 bases). V lost 5 bases to trimming and J lost 0 bases, with 20 bases between them. This CDR3 has 17 amino acids. The germline V gene encodes CDR1 SGHVS and CDR2 FNYEAQ. The CDR3 nucleotides read TGTGCCAGCAGCCAAGCACCGGGACTGTCAAGCTCCTACGAGCAGTACTTC. It specifies CASSQAPGLSSSYEQYF. The full variable domain, its missing parts supplied by reference TRBV7-6 and TRBJ2-7, is GAGVSQSPRYKVTKRGQDVALRCDPISGHVSLYWYRQALGQGPEFLTYFNYEAQQDKSGLPNDRFSAERPEGSISTLTIQRTEQRDSAMYRCASSQAPGLSSSYEQYFGPGTRLTVT.

This sequence joins TRBV7-9 and TRBJ2-3; 8 nucleotides match TRBD2. CDR3 length: 15 amino acids. Germline V gene data show CDR1 as SEHNR and CDR2 as FQNEAQ (reference sequence). Germline trimming cut 2 bases from V and 1 base from J; bases unmatched to any gene: 2. CDR3 sequence reads: CASSLHGGGTDTQYF. CDR3 bases: TGTGCCAGCAGCTTACACGGGGGGGGCACAGATACGCAGTATTTT.